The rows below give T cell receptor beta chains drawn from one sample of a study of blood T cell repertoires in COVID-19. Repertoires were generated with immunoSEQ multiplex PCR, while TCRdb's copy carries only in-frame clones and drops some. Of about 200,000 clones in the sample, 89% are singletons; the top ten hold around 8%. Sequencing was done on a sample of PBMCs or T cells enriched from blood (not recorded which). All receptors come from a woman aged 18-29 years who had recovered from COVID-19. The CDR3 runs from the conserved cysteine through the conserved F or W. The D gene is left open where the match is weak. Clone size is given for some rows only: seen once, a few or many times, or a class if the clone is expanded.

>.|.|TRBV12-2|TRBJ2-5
CASRGTGGPGAQYF
TGTGCAAGTCGTGGGACAGGGGGCCCGGGGGCCCAGTACTTC
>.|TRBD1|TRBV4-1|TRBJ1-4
CASSQESLGTGGKLFF
TGCGCCAGCAGCCAAGAGTCCCTAGGGACAGGCGGAAAACTGTTTTTT
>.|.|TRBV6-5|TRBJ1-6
CASGTRGNSPLHF
TGTGCCTCAGGAACCAGGGGAAATTCACCCCTCCACTTT
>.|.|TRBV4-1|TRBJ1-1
CASSQDRDTGFSSEAFF
TGCGCCAGCAGCCAAGACCGGGACACCGGTTTCTCGTCTGAAGCTTTCTTT
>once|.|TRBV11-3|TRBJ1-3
CASRGTGNTIYF
TGTGCCTCTAGGGGGACTGGAAACACCATATATTTT
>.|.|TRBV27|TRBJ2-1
CASSFGLGEQFF
TGTGCCAGCAGTTTCGGACTGGGCGAGCAGTTCTTC
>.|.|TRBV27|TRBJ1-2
CASGEGKGYGYTF
TGTGCCAGCGGCGAGGGTAAGGGCTATGGCTACACCTTC
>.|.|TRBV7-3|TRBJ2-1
CASSTSGAYNEQFF
TGTGCCAGCAGCACCTCAGGGGCCTACAATGAGCAGTTCTTC
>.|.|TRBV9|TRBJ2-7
CASSVGTHPYEQYF
TGTGCCAGCAGCGTAGGTACTCACCCCTACGAGCAGTACTTC
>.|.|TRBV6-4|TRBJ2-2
CASSGQPFENTGELFF
TGTGCCAGCAGTGGACAGCCCTTCGAGAACACCGGGGAGCTGTTTTTT
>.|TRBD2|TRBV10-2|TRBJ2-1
CASSDPRTSADEQFF
TGCGCCAGCAGTGATCCGAGGACTAGCGCAGATGAGCAGTTCTTC
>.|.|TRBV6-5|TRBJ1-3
CASTTTETLGNTIYF
TGTGCCAGCACCACGACCGAGACACTTGGAAACACCATATATTTT
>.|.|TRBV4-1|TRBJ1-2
CASSQGRSFGTYGYTF
TGCGCCAGCAGCCAAGGACGGAGCTTCGGTACCTATGGCTACACCTTC
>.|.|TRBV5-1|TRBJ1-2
CASSLGDSYGYTF
TGCGCCAGCAGCTTGGGGGACTCCTATGGCTACACCTTC
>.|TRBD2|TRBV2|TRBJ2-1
CASSRSGIQFF
TGTGCCAGCAGTCGCAGCGGGATTCAGTTCTTC
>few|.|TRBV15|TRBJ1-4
CATSRGTTGANEKLFF
TGTGCCACCAGCAGGGGAACTACAGGTGCTAATGAAAAACTGTTTTTT
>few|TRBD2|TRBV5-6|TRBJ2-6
CASSTRGVVLSSGANVLTF
TGTGCCAGCAGCACACGGGGGGTGGTACTGAGCTCTGGGGCCAACGTCCTGACTTTC
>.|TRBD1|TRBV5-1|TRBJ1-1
CASRDRGSEAFF
TGCGCCAGTCGGGACAGGGGGTCTGAAGCTTTCTTT
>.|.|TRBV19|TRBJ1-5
CASSSGGNQPQHF
TGTGCCAGTAGTAGCGGGGGCAATCAGCCCCAGCATTTT
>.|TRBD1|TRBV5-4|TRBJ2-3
CASRGQGGADTQYF
TGTGCCAGCAGGGGACAGGGTGGCGCAGATACGCAGTATTTT
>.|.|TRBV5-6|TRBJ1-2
CASSLGDSFYGYTF
TGTGCCAGCAGCTTGGGTGACTCGTTCTATGGCTACACCTTC
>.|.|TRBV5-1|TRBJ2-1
CASSLVSLSSSYNEQFF
TGCGCCAGCAGCCTCGTGAGCCTCTCAAGCTCCTACAATGAGCAGTTCTTC
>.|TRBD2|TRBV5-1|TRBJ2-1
CASSLVAGGSYNEQFF
TGCGCCAGCAGCTTGGTAGCGGGGGGATCCTACAATGAGCAGTTCTTC
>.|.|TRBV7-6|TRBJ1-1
CASSLASGPNPNTEAFF
TGTGCCAGCAGCTTAGCTTCAGGCCCTAACCCAAACACTGAAGCTTTCTTT
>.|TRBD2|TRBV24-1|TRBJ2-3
CATSDLGSGADTQYF
TGTGCCACCAGTGATTTGGGGAGCGGGGCAGATACGCAGTATTTT
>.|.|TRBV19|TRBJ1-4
CASSYQAHEKLFF
TGTGCCAGTAGTTATCAAGCCCATGAAAAACTGTTTTTT
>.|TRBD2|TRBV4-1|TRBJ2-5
CASARGSGGQETQYF
TGCGCCAGCGCAAGGGGTTCGGGGGGCCAAGAGACCCAGTACTTC